Following are 14 T cell receptor beta chains from one sample sequenced in a study of Graves' ophthalmopathy and Graves' hyperthyroidism. Amplified TCR beta CDR3 regions were obtained using RNA transcripts as template. In the first round, RT-PCR was carried out with HTBI primers, and a multiplex PCR formed the second round. MiXCR was run by TCRdb on the multiplex PCR reads, yielding one entry per CDR3 protein. The repertoire has around 400,000 distinct CDR3 sequences, approximately 20% of them found once; the top ten carry around 1.4%. The sequencing sample was made of peripheral blood. These receptor sequences come from a woman younger than 30 with Graves' ophthalmopathy.

This clonotype occurred many times. This rearrangement joins TRBV29-1 to TRBJ2-7; TRBD2 matches 8 bases. V dropped 6 bases and J dropped 2; count of bases not matched to a gene: 3. The length of the CDR3 is 12 residues. CDR1 and CDR2 from the germline V gene are SQVTM and ANQGSEA. CDR3 in DNA: TGCAGCGTCGGGGGGGGCACCTACGAGCAGTACTTC. Translating it yields CSVGGGTYEQYF.

Ten or more counts support this clonotype. The chain is built from TRBV15 and TRBJ1-1; D is unclear. V gave up 0 bases and J gave up 10 bases, with 9 bases separating them. Germline V lookup: CDR1 LNHNV, CDR2 YYDKDF (reference sequence). The CDR3 has 12 residues. The CDR3 region is CATSRDFKGAFF. CDR3 sequence (DNA): TGTGCCACCAGCAGAGATTTCAAAGGAGCTTTCTTT.

This clonotype was picked up many times. V and J are TRBV30 and TRBJ1-5, with 11 nucleotides matching TRBD1. Germline V gives CDR1 GTSNPN, CDR2 SVGIG (reference sequence). The CDR3 spans 17 residues. The V and J ends lost 3 bases and 1 base, in that order; junction bases with no gene match: 8. The CDR3 reads CAWSRDRGVVSNQPQHF. The CDR3 coding sequence is TGTGCCTGGAGCCGGGACAGGGGGGTTGTCAGCAATCAGCCCCAGCATTTT.

This clonotype was seen ten or more times. The chain's CDR3 is CASSPRTVAKNIQYF. The CDR3 nucleotides read TGTGCCAGCAGTCCACGGACAGTAGCCAAAAACATTCAGTACTTC. This chain links TRBV6-5 with TRBJ2-4; perhaps TRBD1 as D (6 bases). Trimming shortened V by 5 bases and J by 0 bases, and 11 bases separated the two germline ends. The length of the CDR3 is 15 residues. In germline, CDR1 is MNHEY, CDR2 SVGAGI.

This clonotype appeared a single time. CDR3: CASGGDRRGTEAFF. For the CDR3, the DNA is TGTGCTAGTGGTGGGGACAGGAGGGGCACTGAAGCTTTCTTT. The V gene is TRBV12-5, the J gene TRBJ1-1; 8 bases agree with TRBD1. The CDR3 totals 14 residues. Losses at the gene ends were 5 bases for V and 4 bases for J; bases not matched to a gene: 6. CDR1 LGHNT and CDR2 FRNRAP come from the germline V gene. The whole variable domain, remainder taken from reference TRBV12-5 and TRBJ1-1, is DARVTQTPRHKVTEMGQEVTMRCQPILGHNTVFWYRQTMMQGLELLAYFRNRAPLDDSGMPKDRFSAEMPDATLATLKIQPSEPRDSAVYFCASGGDRRGTEAFFGQGTRLTVV.

This clonotype was detected many times. The rearrangement uses TRBV9 and TRBJ1-6, with D uncertain. CDR1 is SGDLS and CDR2 is YYNGEE in the germline V gene. This CDR3 has 14 residues. V lost 3 bases and J lost 2, with 6 bases in between. The CDR3 DNA reads as TGTGCCAGCAGCGATGGCCCCTATAATTCACCCCTCCACTTT. This codes for CASSDGPYNSPLHF.

Ten or more counts support this clonotype. The chain is built from TRBV6-5 and TRBJ2-2; 11 nucleotides match TRBD2. This CDR3 is built from 15 residues. Trimming at V came to 9 bases and at J to 6 bases, leaving 9 bases not matched to a gene. CDR1 and CDR2 (germline): MNHEY, SVGAGI. CDR3 protein: CASALAGASAGELFF. The CDR3 DNA is TGTGCCAGTGCACTAGCGGGAGCATCGGCCGGGGAGCTGTTTTTT.

This clonotype was recorded at least ten times. The genes are TRBV4-1 and TRBJ2-7; D gene uncertain. Germline loops: CDR1 MGHRA, CDR2 YSYEKL. This CDR3 spans 15 amino acids. Trimming stripped 0 bases from V and 3 bases from J, with 12 bases between. The CDR3 region is CASSQDGRFGYEQYF. For the CDR3, the DNA is TGCGCCAGCAGCCAAGATGGCAGGTTTGGCTACGAGCAGTACTTC.

This clonotype was counted ten times or more. DNA of the CDR3: TGTGCCTGGATTCCGGGCCCCCTCGGGGCTGGAAACACCATATATTTT. It codes for CAWIPGPLGAGNTIYF. V usage is TRBV30 and J usage is TRBJ1-3; no definite D call. Trimming pared 4 bases from V and 2 bases from J, leaving 18 bases between. The CDR3 contains 16 residues. CDR1 GTSNPN and CDR2 SVGIG come from the germline V gene (reference sequence).

Ten or more counts support this clonotype. Compared with germline, one end of the junction differs, possibly owing to a read error. The J gene is TRBJ2-7, the V gene TRBV6-1, with TRBD2 as a possible D gene (6 bases). The germline V gene encodes CDR1 MNHNS and CDR2 SASEGT. CDR3 size: 14 residues. CDR3 in amino acids: CASSDGVEGRAFSF. CDR3 in DNA: TGTGCCAGCAGTGATGGGGTGGAGGGTCGAGCGTTTAGCTTC.

The V gene is TRBV12-3 or TRBV12-4, the J gene TRBJ2-5; 8 bases are shared with TRBD2. V lost 3 bases to trimming and J lost 4 bases; unmatched junction nucleotides: 7. The CDR3 loop spans 15 amino acids. The CDR3 protein is CASSLQAGVGETQYF. CDR3 DNA sequence: TGTGCCAGCAGTTTGCAAGCGGGAGTGGGAGAGACCCAGTACTTC.

This clonotype came up many times. The chain uses TRBV7-2 and TRBJ2-7, with D uncertain. The V and J ends lost 5 bases and 1 base respectively, with 9 bases between them. CDR3 length: 13 residues. CDR1 is SGHTA and CDR2 is FQGNSA in the germline V gene. The CDR3 protein is CASSIGPSYEQYF. CDR3 coding DNA: TGTGCCAGCAGCATCGGGCCTTCCTACGAGCAGTACTTC.

This clonotype appeared many times. The rearrangement links TRBV7-9 to TRBJ1-5; 9 bases fit TRBD1. J was trimmed by 2 bases and V by 5 bases; bases with no gene match: 7. The germline gives CDR1 SEHNR, CDR2 FQNEAQ (reference sequence). The CDR3 is made up of 16 amino acids. CDR3 DNA sequence: TGTGCCAGCAGCGCCGGGACAGGGTGGGGCAATCAGCCCCAGCATTTT. Its translation is CASSAGTGWGNQPQHF.

This clonotype was seen at least ten times. The CDR3 nucleotides are TGCGCCAGCAGCCTCCCCACCCTTAACGAGCAGTACTTC. It specifies CASSLPTLNEQYF. V usage is TRBV5-1 and J usage is TRBJ2-7, with D unresolved. V shed 4 bases and J shed 5 bases, with 13 bases lying between them. CDR1 and CDR2 (germline): SGHRS, YFSETQ. The CDR3 has 13 amino acids.